The 27 T cell receptor beta chains reported below all come from one sample, sequenced in a study of T cell changes during pregnancy in multiple sclerosis. Data came from immunoSEQ multiplex PCR; TCRdb stores just in-frame clones and leaves some out. The sample lists 84,000 or so clones; approximately 94% were seen once. This specimen was peripheral blood, taken in the third trimester of pregnancy. These receptors came from a female donor with multiple sclerosis, enrolled in a pregnancy study.

The CDR3 loop reads CASSPTVPGELFF. DNA of the CDR3: TGTGCCAGCTCACCTACGGTCCCCGGGGAGCTGTTTTTT. The rearrangement uses TRBV18 and TRBJ2-2, with D unclear. The CDR3 has 13 amino acids. V gave up 3 bases and J gave up 6 bases, with 8 bases separating them. CDR1 and CDR2 from the germline V gene are KGHSH and LQKENI.

J is TRBJ2-5 and V is TRBV7-6; perhaps TRBD1 as D (5 bases). Trimming took off 5 bases at V and 0 bases at J, with 13 bases between the two ends. The CDR3 covers 15 residues. Per germline, CDR1 SGHVS and CDR2 FNYEAQ. The CDR3 DNA reads TGTGCCAGCAGCCAGGGCAGCCCGTACCAAGAGACCCAGTACTTC. Its protein product is CASSQGSPYQETQYF.

The chain uses TRBV30 and TRBJ1-1, with 8 bases matching TRBD1. Trimming took 0 bases from V and 4 from J; bases not matched to a gene: 10. Germline CDR1 GTSNPN, CDR2 SVGIG (reference sequence). This CDR3 has 16 residues. The CDR3 region is CAWSVVVVGTGTEAFF. DNA of the CDR3: TGTGCCTGGAGTGTAGTAGTGGTCGGGACAGGCACTGAAGCTTTCTTT.

This chain joins TRBV5-8 and TRBJ1-5, with no clear D. V was cut by 5 bases and J by 4 bases, with 16 bases left in between. The CDR3 runs to 15 residues. CDR1 is SGHTS and CDR2 is YDEGEE in the germline V gene. CDR3 protein: CASRYPGGRNQPQHF. CDR3 nucleotides: TGTGCCAGCAGATATCCGGGAGGGAGGAATCAGCCCCAGCATTTT. The entire variable domain, with the rest obtained from reference TRBV5-8 and TRBJ1-5, is as follows: EAGVTQSPTHLIKTRGQQATLRCSPISGHTSVYWYQQALGLGLQFLLWYDEGEERNRGNFPPRFSGRQFPNYSSELNVNALELEDSALYLCASRYPGGRNQPQHFGDGTRLSIL.

V usage is TRBV19 and J usage is TRBJ2-7, with 7 bases matching TRBD1. Germline V gene lookup returns CDR1 LNHDA and CDR2 SQIVND (reference sequence). This CDR3 contains 15 residues. V trimming: 4 bases; J trimming: 7 bases; junction bases outside the gene matches: 13. The CDR3 region is CASSTTWTGFGEQYF. The CDR3 DNA sequence: TGTGCCAGTAGTACTACGTGGACAGGTTTCGGGGAGCAGTACTTC.

J is TRBJ2-5 and V is TRBV19, with no clear D. Trimming removed 6 bases at V and 2 bases at J, with 10 bases between. The CDR3 has 13 residues. The germline gives CDR1 LNHDA, CDR2 SQIVND (reference sequence). CDR3 in amino acids: CASSQILQETQYF. The CDR3 DNA reads TGTGCCAGTAGCCAGATACTACAAGAGACCCAGTACTTC. The variable domain in full, with the rest retrieved from reference TRBV19 and TRBJ2-5, is DGGITQSPKYLFRKEGQNVTLSCEQNLNHDAMYWYRQDPGQGLRLIYYSQIVNDFQKGDIAEGYSVSREKKESFPLTVTSAQKNPTAFYLCASSQILQETQYFGPGTRLLVL.

This chain connects TRBV2 to TRBJ1-2; TRBD1 matches at 12 bases. Germline-derived CDR1 and CDR2 are SNHLY and FYNNEI. The junction had 6 bases not matched to a gene; V was cut back by 6 bases and J by 4 bases. The CDR3 covers 15 residues. CDR3: CASRPGTGGLYGYTF. The DNA of the CDR3 is TGTGCCAGCAGGCCCGGGACAGGGGGCCTCTATGGCTACACCTTC.

The chain links TRBV19 to TRBJ2-7, with D unresolved. The germline V gene encodes CDR1 LNHDA and CDR2 SQIVND (reference sequence). This CDR3 contains 12 residues. V lost 4 bases and J lost 5, with 9 bases in between. The CDR3 loop reads CASSNGMDEQYF. In DNA form, the CDR3 reads TGTGCCAGTAGTAATGGCATGGACGAGCAGTACTTC.

This chain links TRBV7-9 with TRBJ1-2; no clear D. There are 15 residues in the CDR3. Deletions cut 5 bases from V and 8 bases from J, with 21 bases between. Germline values: CDR1 SEHNR, CDR2 FQNEAQ (reference sequence). This chain's CDR3 is CASSPALGPTGGYTF. DNA of the CDR3: TGTGCCAGCAGCCCCGCGTTGGGCCCAACTGGGGGCTACACCTTC.

This chain uses TRBV10-3 with TRBJ1-1; D remains ambiguous. V was clipped by 3 bases and J by 5 bases, with 7 bases between them. This CDR3 is 12 amino acids long. Per germline, CDR1 ENHRY and CDR2 SYGVKD. The CDR3 region is CAISEPGTEAFF. The CDR3 coding sequence is TGTGCCATCAGTGAACCAGGAACTGAAGCTTTCTTT.

Worth noting for this clone: The junction departs from germline at one end; a sequencing error may be responsible. This chain uses TRBV7-7 with TRBJ2-5; D uncertain. The CDR3 spans 13 residues. CDR1 and CDR2 (germline): SSHAT, FNYEAQ (reference sequence). CDR3 bases: TGTGCTAGCAGCCTGGGCTATCAAGAGACCCAGTACTTC. As protein: CASSLGYQETQYF. Full variable domain (outside the CDR3, taken from reference TRBV7-7 and TRBJ2-5): GAGVSQSPRYKVTKRGQDVTLRCDPISSHATLYWYQQALGQGPEFLTYFNYEAQPDKSGLPSDRFSAERPEGSISTLTIQRTEQRDSAMYRCASSLGYQETQYFGPGTRLLVL.

The CDR3 loop reads CASSLDRAGNTIYF. The CDR3 nucleotides are TGTGCCAGCAGCCTAGACAGGGCTGGAAACACCATATATTTT. This chain links TRBV2 with TRBJ1-3; the match to TRBD1 covers 7 bases. V lost 6 bases, J lost 2 bases, and 4 bases stayed unmatched. The CDR3 has 14 amino acids. Germline loops: CDR1 SNHLY, CDR2 FYNNEI. Full variable domain (missing parts from reference TRBV2 and TRBJ1-3): EPEVTQTPSHQVTQMGQEVILRCVPISNHLYFYWYRQILGQKVEFLVSFYNNEISEKSEIFDDQFSVERPDGSNFTLKIRSTKLEDSAMYFCASSLDRAGNTIYFGEGSWLTVV.

Notes on this clone: The same CDR3 is also encoded by other DNA sequences in this sample. The genes are TRBV19 and TRBJ2-1; TRBD1 is a possible D gene (6 bases). The germline V gene has CDR1 LNHDA and CDR2 SQIVND (reference sequence). V shed 5 bases and J shed 7 bases, with 9 bases lying between them. CDR3 length: 12 residues. The CDR3: CASSPQGNEQFF. CDR3 bases: TGTGCCAGTAGTCCGCAGGGGAATGAGCAGTTCTTC.

This chain connects TRBV14 to TRBJ2-2; D uncertain. Trimming took 2 bases from V and 6 from J, leaving 13 bases between them. There are 15 residues in the CDR3. CDR1 SGHDN and CDR2 FVKESK come from the germline V gene. CDR3 protein: CASSQLLSLSGELFF. CDR3 DNA sequence: TGTGCCAGCAGCCAATTACTCTCTCTCTCCGGGGAGCTGTTTTTT.

The rearrangement uses TRBV9 and TRBJ1-1, with 9 nucleotides matching TRBD1. Trimming at V came to 2 bases and at J to 5 bases, leaving 7 bases not matched to a gene. This CDR3 is 15 amino acids long. Germline V gives CDR1 SGDLS, CDR2 YYNGEE. The CDR3 sequence is CASSVARDRATEAFF. The CDR3 DNA is TGTGCCAGCAGCGTGGCCCGGGACAGGGCGACTGAAGCTTTCTTT.

The chain carries TRBV4-2 and TRBJ2-3; D unresolved. The germline CDR1 and CDR2 sequences are LGHNA and YNFKEQ. This CDR3 has 14 amino acids. The ends were cut back, 2 bases at V and 5 bases at J, with 11 bases in the middle. CDR3 DNA sequence: TGTGCCAGCAGCCAACGCCTTGAGAGAGATACGCAGTATTTT. This translates into CASSQRLERDTQYF.

V and J are TRBV11-2 and TRBJ1-5; 9 bases map to TRBD1. Trimming took 5 bases from V and 3 from J; bases not matched to a gene: 5. The CDR3 runs to 15 residues. Looked up from germline, CDR1 is SGHAT and CDR2 is FQNNGV. CDR3 DNA: TGTGCCAGCAGCGCAGACAGGGGGTTCAATCAGCCCCAGCATTTT. It specifies CASSADRGFNQPQHF.

This clone was counted once. This chain uses TRBV7-9 with TRBJ1-1; D unresolved. There are 18 residues in the CDR3. Per the germline V gene, CDR1 is SEHNR and CDR2 is FQNEAQ (reference sequence). The V end was cut by 0 bases, the J end by 0 bases, with 17 bases between. The DNA for the CDR3 is TGTGCCAGCAGCTTAGCGCTAAGTTCGGAGAGAATGAACACTGAAGCTTTCTTT. This gives the protein CASSLALSSERMNTEAFF. Combining the CDR3 with reference TRBV7-9 and TRBJ1-1 gives the whole variable domain DTGVSQNPRHKITKRGQNVTFRCDPISEHNRLYWYRQTLGQGPEFLTYFQNEAQLEKSRLLSDRFSAERPKGSFSTLEIQRTEQGDSAMYLCASSLALSSERMNTEAFFGQGTRLTVV.

V gene TRBV6-5 combines with J gene TRBJ2-1, with 9 nucleotides matching TRBD2. Germline assignment: CDR1 MNHEY and CDR2 SVGAGI. CDR3 length equals 15 residues. Unmatched junction bases numbered 1, after V lost 3 bases and J lost 1 base. The CDR3 loop reads CASSYTSGSYNEQFF. In DNA form, the CDR3 reads TGTGCCAGCAGTTATACTAGCGGGTCCTACAATGAGCAGTTCTTC.

The chain couples TRBV7-6 to TRBJ2-7; 7 bases agree with TRBD1. CDR1 and CDR2 (germline): SGHVS, FNYEAQ. The CDR3 length is 16 residues. Trimming took 0 bases from V and 1 from J; bases not matched to a gene: 6. The DNA for the CDR3 is TGTGCCAGCAGCTTAGCGTGGGGACAGTTGTCCTACGAGCAGTACTTC. Translating gives CASSLAWGQLSYEQYF.

The rearrangement links TRBV29-1 to TRBJ1-5, with unresolved D. There are 13 residues in the CDR3. Germline V CDR1 and CDR2: SQVTM, ANQGSEA. V was pared by 2 bases and J by 0 bases, with 5 bases between. The CDR3 protein is CSVELGSNQPQHF. DNA of the CDR3: TGCAGCGTTGAACTCGGTAGCAATCAGCCCCAGCATTTT.

The genes are TRBV15 and TRBJ1-1; tentative D call: TRBD1 (5 bases). This CDR3 comprises 13 residues. V was shortened by 1 base and J by 7 bases, with 10 bases between the two germline ends. Germline V gene sequence: CDR1 LNHNV, CDR2 YYDKDF (reference sequence). The CDR3 DNA follows: TGTGCCACCAGCAGAGGTCAGGGAGGTGAAGCTTTCTTT. Protein product: CATSRGQGGEAFF.

This chain links TRBV7-3 with TRBJ2-2; maybe TRBD1 (5 bases). Germline CDR1 reads SGHTA; CDR2 reads FQGTGA. Trimming took off 2 bases at V and 4 bases at J, with 5 bases between the two ends. The CDR3 is 13 residues long. The CDR3 sequence is CASSLQGTGELFF. CDR3 nucleotide sequence: TGTGCCAGCAGCTTACAGGGCACCGGGGAGCTGTTTTTT. The whole variable domain, remainder taken from reference TRBV7-3 and TRBJ2-2, is GAGVSQTPSNKVTEKGKYVELRCDPISGHTALYWYRQSLGQGPEFLIYFQGTGAADDSGLPNDRFFAVRPEGSVSTLKIQRTERGDSAVYLCASSLQGTGELFFGEGSRLTVL.

The chain recombines TRBV14 with TRBJ1-2, with D possibly matching TRBD1 (5 bases). From germline, CDR1 is SGHDN and CDR2 FVKESK. V was pared by 0 bases and J by 4 bases, with 6 bases between. The length of the CDR3 is 13 residues. The CDR3 is CASSQDQGYGYTF. The CDR3 DNA reads TGTGCCAGCAGCCAAGATCAGGGCTATGGCTACACCTTC.

The chain is built from TRBV29-1 and TRBJ1-1; D ambiguous. The CDR3 runs 13 residues. The ends were cut back, 4 bases at V and 0 bases at J, with 9 bases in the middle. CDR1 and CDR2 from the germline V gene are SQVTM and ANQGSEA. The CDR3 coding sequence is TGCAGCGTTGCGGGAGGACTGAACACTGAAGCTTTCTTT. Its protein product is CSVAGGLNTEAFF.

This sequence joins TRBV18 and TRBJ2-3, with TRBD2 matching over 9 bases. This CDR3 is 15 amino acids long. After removal of 4 bases from V and 6 bases from J, the junction contained 8 bases not matched to a gene. Germline V CDR1 and CDR2: KGHSH, LQKENI. The CDR3 here is CASSLGLAGLDTQYF. Written as DNA, the CDR3 is TGTGCCAGCTCACTTGGTCTAGCGGGGCTCGATACGCAGTATTTT.

The V gene is TRBV6-6, the J gene TRBJ2-2, with D tentatively TRBD2 (6 bases). V was cut by 7 bases and J by 7 bases, with 16 bases left in between. Looked up from germline, CDR1 is MNHNY and CDR2 is SVGAGI (reference sequence). The CDR3 runs to 14 residues. In nucleotides, the CDR3 is TGTGCCAGCACCACGCTGGAGGGGAACGGGGAGCTGTTTTTT. Protein sequence: CASTTLEGNGELFF.